This T cell receptor (beta chain) originates from a study of blood T cells in healthy people across ages. The ends were cut back, 6 bases at V and 5 bases at J, with 13 bases in the middle. Germline CDR1 and CDR2: MNHNY and SVGAGI (reference sequence). This CDR3 has 13 residues. A sample-barcoded 5' primer and a J-beta primer mix were used in a second PCR of about 7 to 12 cycles. TCRdb itself ran the 5' RACE reads through MiXCR, one entry per CDR3 protein. The profile covers fewer than 1,000,000 distinct CDR3 sequences, with 40% to 50% appearing a single time and about a fifth taken by the ten largest. General study points: Naive T cell percentage strongly correlated with TCR beta diversity. Long-lived donors carried more naive CD4+ cells and greater diversity than aged donors.

This clonotype was observed a few times. The antigen is undetermined. The sequencing input was blood. The genes are TRBV6-6 and TRBJ1-1, with D possibly matching TRBD1 (5 bases). This TCR was sampled from a man aged 55-75 years in good health. CDR3 loop: CASRPGGGTEAFF. Written as DNA, the CDR3 is TGTGCCAGCAGGCCGGGGGGAGGAACTGAAGCTTTCTTT.